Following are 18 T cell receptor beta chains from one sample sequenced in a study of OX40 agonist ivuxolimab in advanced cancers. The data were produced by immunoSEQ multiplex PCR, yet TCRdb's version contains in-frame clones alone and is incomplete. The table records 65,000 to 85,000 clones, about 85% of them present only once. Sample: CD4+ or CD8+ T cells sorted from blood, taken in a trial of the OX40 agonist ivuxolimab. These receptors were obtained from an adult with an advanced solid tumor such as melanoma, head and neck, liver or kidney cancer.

The CDR3 coding sequence is TGCAGCGTGACCCTCTTACCGGGACGCACCGTTGGTGGCTACACCTTC. Amino acids: CSVTLLPGRTVGGYTF. The chain combines TRBV29-1 with TRBJ1-2; D perhaps matches TRBD1 (5 bases). Trimming removed 6 bases at V and 7 bases at J, with 27 bases between. Germline V gene data show CDR1 as SQVTM and CDR2 as ANQGSEA. The CDR3 has 16 amino acids.

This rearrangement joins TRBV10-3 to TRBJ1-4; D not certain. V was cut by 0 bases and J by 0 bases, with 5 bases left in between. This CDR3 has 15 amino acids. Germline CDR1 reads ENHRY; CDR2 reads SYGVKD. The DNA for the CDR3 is TGTGCCATCAGTGAGTCGCGCGCAACTAATGAAAAACTGTTTTTT. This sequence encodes CAISESRATNEKLFF.

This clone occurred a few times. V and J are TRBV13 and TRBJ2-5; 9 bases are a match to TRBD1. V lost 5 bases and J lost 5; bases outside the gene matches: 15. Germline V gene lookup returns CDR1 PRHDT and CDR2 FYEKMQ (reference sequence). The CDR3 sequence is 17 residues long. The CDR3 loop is CASSADRGDSFEETQYF. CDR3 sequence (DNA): TGTGCCAGCAGCGCCGACAGGGGGGATTCTTTCGAGGAGACCCAGTACTTC.

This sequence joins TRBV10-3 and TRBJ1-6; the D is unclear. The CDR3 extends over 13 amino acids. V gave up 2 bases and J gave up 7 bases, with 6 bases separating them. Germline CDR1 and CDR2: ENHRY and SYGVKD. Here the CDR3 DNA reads TGTGCCATCAGTGAGCCGGGCAATTCACCCCTCCACTTT. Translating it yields CAISEPGNSPLHF.

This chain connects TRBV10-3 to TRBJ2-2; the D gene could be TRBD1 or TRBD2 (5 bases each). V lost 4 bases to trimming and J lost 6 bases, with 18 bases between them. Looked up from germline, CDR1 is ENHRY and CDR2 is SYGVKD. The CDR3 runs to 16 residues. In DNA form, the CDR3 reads TGTGCCATCAGTGGTGGTCAAGGTGGGGACGCCGGGGAGCTGTTTTTT. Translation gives CAISGGQGGDAGELFF.

The CDR3 loop is CASSPPTGARYEQYF. DNA of the CDR3: TGTGCCAGCAGTCCCCCGACAGGGGCGAGATACGAGCAGTACTTC. The rearrangement joins TRBV28 to TRBJ2-7; 8 bases align to TRBD1. After removal of 5 bases from V and 4 bases from J, the junction contained 10 bases not matched to a gene. Germline loops: CDR1 MDHEN, CDR2 SYDVKM. This CDR3 region has 15 residues.

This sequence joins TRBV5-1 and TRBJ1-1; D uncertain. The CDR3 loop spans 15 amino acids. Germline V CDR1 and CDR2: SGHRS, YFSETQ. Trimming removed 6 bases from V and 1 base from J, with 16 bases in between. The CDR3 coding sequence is TGCGCCAGCACCCGACGGGGTAATACGAACACTGAAGCTTTCTTT. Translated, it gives CASTRRGNTNTEAFF.

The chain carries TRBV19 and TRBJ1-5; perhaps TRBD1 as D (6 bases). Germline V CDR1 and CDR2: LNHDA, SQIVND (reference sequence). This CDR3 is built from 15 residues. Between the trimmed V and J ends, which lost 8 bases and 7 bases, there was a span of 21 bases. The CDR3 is CASGRLDRKGQPQHF. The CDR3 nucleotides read TGTGCCAGTGGCCGATTAGACAGGAAAGGACAGCCCCAGCATTTT.

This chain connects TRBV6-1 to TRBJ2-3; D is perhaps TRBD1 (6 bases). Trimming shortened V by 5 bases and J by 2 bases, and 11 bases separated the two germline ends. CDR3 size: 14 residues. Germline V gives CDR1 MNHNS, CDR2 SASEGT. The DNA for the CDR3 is TGTGCCAGCAGTCGACGACAGGTCACAGATACGCAGTATTTT. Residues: CASSRRQVTDTQYF.

CDR3 DNA: TGTGCCAGCTCACCACAGGCCTTCGCCTATGGCTACACCTTC. Its protein is CASSPQAFAYGYTF. The V call is TRBV18, the J call TRBJ1-2; D call uncertain. The CDR3 extends over 14 amino acids. In germline, CDR1 is KGHSH, CDR2 LQKENI. The ends were cut back, 1 base at V and 4 bases at J, with 10 bases in the middle. Drawing the rest from reference TRBV18 and TRBJ1-2, the complete variable domain is NAGVMQNPRHLVRRRGQEARLRCSPMKGHSHVYWYRQLPEEGLKFMVYLQKENIIDESGMPKERFSAEFPKEGPSILRIQQVVRGDSAAYFCASSPQAFAYGYTFGSGTRLTVV.

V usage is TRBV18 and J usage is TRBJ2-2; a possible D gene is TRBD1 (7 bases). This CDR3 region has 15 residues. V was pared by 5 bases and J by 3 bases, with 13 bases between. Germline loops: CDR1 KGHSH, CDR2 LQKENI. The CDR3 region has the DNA TGTGCCAGCTCAGGAGGGACAGTCGACACCGGGGAGCTGTTTTTT. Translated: CASSGGTVDTGELFF.

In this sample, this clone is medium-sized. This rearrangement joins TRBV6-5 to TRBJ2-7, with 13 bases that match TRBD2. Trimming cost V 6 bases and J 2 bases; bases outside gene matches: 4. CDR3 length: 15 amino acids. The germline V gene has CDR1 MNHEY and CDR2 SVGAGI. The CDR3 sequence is CASRTTSGGAYEQYF. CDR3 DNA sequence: TGTGCCAGCAGGACAACTAGCGGGGGGGCCTACGAGCAGTACTTC.

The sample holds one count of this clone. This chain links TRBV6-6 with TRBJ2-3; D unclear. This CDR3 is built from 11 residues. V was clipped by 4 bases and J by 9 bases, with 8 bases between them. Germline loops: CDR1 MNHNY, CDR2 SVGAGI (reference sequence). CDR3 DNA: TGTGCCAGCAGTTCCCCGTTCACGCAGTATTTT. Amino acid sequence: CASSSPFTQYF.

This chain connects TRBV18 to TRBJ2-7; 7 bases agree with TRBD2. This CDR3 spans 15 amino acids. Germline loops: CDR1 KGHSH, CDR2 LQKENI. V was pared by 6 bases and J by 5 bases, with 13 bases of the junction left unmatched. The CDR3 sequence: CASSAPRGGINEQYF. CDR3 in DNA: TGTGCCAGCTCCGCCCCGAGGGGAGGGATCAACGAGCAGTACTTC.

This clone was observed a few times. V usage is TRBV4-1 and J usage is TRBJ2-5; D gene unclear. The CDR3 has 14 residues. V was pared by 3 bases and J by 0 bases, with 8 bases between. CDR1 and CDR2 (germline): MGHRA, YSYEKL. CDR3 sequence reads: CASSQPTDQETQYF. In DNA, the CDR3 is TGCGCCAGCAGCCAGCCTACAGACCAAGAGACCCAGTACTTC.

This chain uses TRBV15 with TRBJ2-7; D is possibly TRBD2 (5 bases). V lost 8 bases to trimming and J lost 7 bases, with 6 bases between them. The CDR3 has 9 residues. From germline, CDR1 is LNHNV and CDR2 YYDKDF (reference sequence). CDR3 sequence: CATWEEQYF. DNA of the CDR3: TGTGCCACCTGGGAGGAGCAGTACTTC.

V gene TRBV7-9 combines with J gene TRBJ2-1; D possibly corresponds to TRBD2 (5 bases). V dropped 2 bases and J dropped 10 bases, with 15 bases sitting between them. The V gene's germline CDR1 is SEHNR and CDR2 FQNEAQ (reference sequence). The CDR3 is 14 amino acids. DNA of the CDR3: TGTGCCAGCAGCTTAAGGACTGAGGGTAGGGAGCAGTTCTTC. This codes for CASSLRTEGREQFF.

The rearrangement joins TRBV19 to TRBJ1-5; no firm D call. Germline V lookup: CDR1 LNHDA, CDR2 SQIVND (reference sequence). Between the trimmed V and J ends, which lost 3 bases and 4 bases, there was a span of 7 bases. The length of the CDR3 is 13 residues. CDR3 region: CASSMGRNQPQHF. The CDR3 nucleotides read TGTGCCAGTAGTATGGGGAGAAATCAGCCCCAGCATTTT.